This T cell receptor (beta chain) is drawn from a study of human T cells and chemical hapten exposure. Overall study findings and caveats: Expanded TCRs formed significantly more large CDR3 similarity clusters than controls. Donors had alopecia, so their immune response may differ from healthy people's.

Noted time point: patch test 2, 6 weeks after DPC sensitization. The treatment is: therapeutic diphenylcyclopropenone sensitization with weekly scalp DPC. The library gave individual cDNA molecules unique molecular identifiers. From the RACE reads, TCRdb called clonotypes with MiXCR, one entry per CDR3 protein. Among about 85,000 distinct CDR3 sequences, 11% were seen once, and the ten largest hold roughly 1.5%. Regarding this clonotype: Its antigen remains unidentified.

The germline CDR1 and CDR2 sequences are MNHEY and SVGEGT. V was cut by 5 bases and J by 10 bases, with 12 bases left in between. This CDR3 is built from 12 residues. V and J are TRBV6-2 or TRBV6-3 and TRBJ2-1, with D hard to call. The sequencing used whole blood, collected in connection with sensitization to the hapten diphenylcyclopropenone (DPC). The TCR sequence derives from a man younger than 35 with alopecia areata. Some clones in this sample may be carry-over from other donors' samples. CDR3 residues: CASSNPVGEQFF. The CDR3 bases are TGTGCCAGCAGTAACCCCGTGGGCGAGCAGTTCTTC.